A selection of T cell receptor beta chains follows, all from one sample in a study of T cell responses to AZD1222 COVID-19 vaccine. The table came from immunoSEQ multiplex PCR; TCRdb's copy has only in-frame clones and leaves some out. The data show about 110,000 clones, with just over 85% seen just once and roughly 3% held by the top ten. The sequencing used peripheral blood, collected on day 0 of AZD1222 vaccination. Receptor source: an adult in good health. The CDR3 runs from the conserved cysteine through the conserved F or W. Each record gives: CDR3 length, clone size, V gene, J gene, D gene, CDR3 protein, CDR3 DNA. D genes are given only for firm matches. Part of the rows lack a size; the others show once, few, many or a class for expanded clones.

>16|NA|TRBV5-6|TRBJ2-2|TRBD1
CASSSVGQGWTGELFF
TGTGCCAGCAGCTCGGTGGGACAGGGTTGGACCGGGGAGCTGTTTTTT
>13|NA|TRBV6-5|TRBJ1-2|TRBD1
CAISGGRGYGYTF
TGTGCCATATCAGGGGGCAGGGGCTATGGCTACACCTTC
>14|NA|TRBV29-1|TRBJ2-1|TRBD2
CSVPAGGWWDEQFF
TGCAGCGTACCAGCGGGGGGGTGGTGGGATGAGCAGTTCTTC
>16|NA|TRBV2|TRBJ1-2|NA
CASSEGGGSEVDGYTF
TGTGCCAGCAGTGAAGGGGGTGGGAGCGAGGTGGATGGCTACACCTTC
>13|NA|TRBV30|TRBJ2-1|NA
CAWNQDLYNEQFF
TGTGCCTGGAATCAGGACTTATACAATGAGCAGTTCTTC
>16|NA|TRBV21-1|TRBJ1-2|NA
CASSKVSRGRWYGYTF
TGTGCCAGCAGCAAAGTCAGCAGGGGGCGGTGGTATGGCTACACCTTC
>18|NA|TRBV7-2|TRBJ1-6|NA
CASSAPTLDFWSFAPLHF
TGTGCCAGCAGCGCGCCTACGTTGGACTTTTGGTCTTTCGCACCCCTCCACTTT
>14|NA|TRBV5-1|TRBJ2-5|NA
CASSLFQGSETQYF
TGCGCCAGCAGCTTGTTCCAGGGGAGCGAGACCCAGTACTTC
>17|NA|TRBV3-1/TRBV3-2|TRBJ2-3|TRBD2
CASSPYLAGGRTDTQYF
TGTGCCAGCAGCCCATACCTAGCGGGGGGGCGCACAGATACGCAGTATTTT
>16|NA|TRBV10-2|TRBJ1-3|TRBD1
CASSVQGARSGNTIYF
TGCGCCAGCAGTGTACAGGGGGCACGCTCTGGAAACACCATATATTTT
>14|NA|TRBV27|TRBJ2-7|NA
CASSVNRQASEQYF
TGTGCCAGCAGTGTCAATCGGCAGGCCTCCGAGCAGTACTTC
>14|NA|TRBV2|TRBJ2-7|NA
CASISGRGSYEQYF
TGTGCCAGCATCTCGGGACGGGGAAGTTACGAGCAGTACTTC
>14|NA|TRBV7-2|TRBJ2-7|NA
CASSPQGGPYEQYF
TGTGCCAGCAGCCCTCAGGGGGGCCCCTACGAGCAGTACTTC
>14|NA|TRBV6-5|TRBJ1-2|TRBD1
CASSSPGQELGYTF
TGTGCCAGCAGTAGCCCGGGACAGGAATTAGGCTACACCTTC
>16|few|TRBV27|TRBJ2-3|NA
CASSLRAGITTDTQYF
TGTGCCAGCAGTTTGAGGGCGGGGATTACGACAGATACGCAGTATTTT
>14|NA|TRBV4-3|TRBJ2-7|NA
CASSQETVSREQYF
TGCGCCAGCAGCCAAGAAACAGTATCCCGCGAGCAGTACTTC
>14|NA|TRBV7-2|TRBJ1-2|TRBD1
CASSFRDSGDGYTF
TGTGCCAGCAGCTTCCGGGACAGTGGCGATGGCTACACCTTC
>16|NA|TRBV11-2|TRBJ1-4|NA
CASSPTARRTNEKLFF
TGTGCCAGCAGCCCCACCGCCCGCCGGACTAATGAAAAACTGTTTTTT
>13|NA|TRBV7-9|TRBJ1-6|NA
CASTREPFSPLHF
TGTGCCAGCACAAGGGAACCCTTCTCACCCCTCCACTTT
>17|NA|TRBV30|TRBJ1-6|NA
CAWTNEQGTSYNSPLHF
TGTGCCTGGACGAATGAACAGGGAACGTCCTATAATTCACCCCTCCACTTT
>15|NA|TRBV3-1/TRBV3-2|TRBJ1-5|NA
CASSQQGVGDQPQHF
TGTGCCAGCAGCCAGCAAGGGGTGGGAGATCAGCCCCAGCATTTT
>14|NA|TRBV4-1|TRBJ2-5|TRBD1
CASSPQGGGETQYF
TGCGCCAGCAGCCCACAAGGGGGCGGCGAGACCCAGTACTTC
>16|NA|TRBV7-9|TRBJ1-5|NA
CASSQWIRVRNQPQHF
TGTGCCAGCAGCCAGTGGATCCGGGTTCGCAATCAGCCCCAGCATTTT
>16|NA|TRBV5-1|TRBJ1-5|NA
CASSLTGSYSNQPQHF
TGCGCCAGCAGCCTAACAGGAAGCTATAGCAATCAGCCCCAGCATTTT
>14|NA|TRBV29-1|TRBJ2-3|NA
CSVYRGGSTDTQYF
TGCAGCGTCTACAGGGGGGGGAGCACAGATACGCAGTATTTT
>14|NA|TRBV30|TRBJ1-4|NA
CAWSVTGSSVKLFF
TGTGCCTGGAGCGTGACCGGTTCTTCCGTAAAACTGTTTTTT
>15|many|TRBV18|TRBJ1-2|NA
CASSGGSTSNYGYTF
TGTGCCAGCTCTGGGGGGAGCACCTCTAACTATGGCTACACCTTC
>11|NA|TRBV7-9|TRBJ1-1|NA
CASSSDTEAFF
TGTGCCAGCAGTTCCGACACTGAAGCTTTCTTT
>14|NA|TRBV10-3|TRBJ2-5|NA
CAIRQNQAQETQYF
TGTGCCATCAGGCAAAACCAGGCCCAGGAGACCCAGTACTTC